This T cell receptor (beta chain) was sequenced in a study of blood T cell repertoires in COVID-19. Study details: Acute and convalescent COVID-19 specimens originated in the United States, Italy and Spain. The cDNA or gDNA used as material had been derived from T cells, B-cell-depleted T cells, or PBMCs.

This CDR3 comprises 13 residues. V lost 7 bases and J lost 5, with 14 bases in between. Germline loops: CDR1 LNHDA, CDR2 SQIVND (reference sequence). Authors' analysis steps: Reference gene primer amplification gave estimated nucleated cell counts. The method was immunoSEQ multiplex PCR; TCRdb's version includes in-frame clones alone and lacks a portion of them. The DNA gave D and trimming, while V, J and clone size come from that table. The sample records about 220,000 clones, approximately 80% being singletons. Material: peripheral blood. V usage is TRBV19 and J usage is TRBJ1-2; D is unresolved. This TCR derives from a human donor in a cohort sampled during active COVID-19. In DNA form, the CDR3 reads TGTGCCAGTACCCAGTGGAGAACATATGGCTACACCTTC. Its translation is CASTQWRTYGYTF.